Following are 19 T cell receptor beta chains from one sample sequenced in a study of blood T cell repertoires in COVID-19. Clones were read by immunoSEQ multiplex PCR, and TCRdb kept only the in-frame ones, dropping some. The sample carries roughly 180,000 clones, 80% to 90% recorded once. The sample was peripheral blood. These receptors came from a man between 65 and 80 years old with active or convalescent COVID-19.

This chain joins TRBV4-1 and TRBJ2-3, with TRBD1 matching over 7 bases. The CDR3 contains 13 residues. Germline CDR1 MGHRA, CDR2 YSYEKL. J was trimmed by 5 bases and V by 3 bases; bases with no gene match: 2. CDR3 coding DNA: TGCGCCAGCAGCCAGACAGGGTTAGATACGCAGTATTTT. Translation: CASSQTGLDTQYF.

V is TRBV6-5 and J is TRBJ1-2; 9 bases are shared with TRBD1. After removal of 6 bases from V and 1 base from J, the junction contained 6 bases not matched to a gene. Germline CDR1 is MNHEY and CDR2 is SVGAGI. CDR3 length: 15 amino acids. In DNA form, the CDR3 reads TGTGCCAGCAGGGAGGACAGGGGTATTAACTATGGCTACACCTTC. Translation: CASREDRGINYGYTF.

The chain is built from TRBV5-1 and TRBJ2-3; TRBD2 matches at 13 bases. Germline V gene data show CDR1 as SGHRS and CDR2 as YFSETQ. V trimming: 2 bases; J trimming: 4 bases; junction bases outside the gene matches: 7. There are 17 residues in the CDR3. CDR3 DNA sequence: TGCGCCAGCAGCTTCGGAGGACTAGCGGGAGAATCAGATACGCAGTATTTT. This translates into CASSFGGLAGESDTQYF.

This clone was detected only a few times. Here the CDR3 DNA reads TGCAGCGTCATCCAGTCCTCTGGAAACACCATATATTTT. Amino acid sequence: CSVIQSSGNTIYF. The V gene is TRBV29-1, the J gene TRBJ1-3, with D hard to call. The CDR3 totals 13 residues. The germline gives CDR1 SQVTM, CDR2 ANQGSEA. V was trimmed by 6 bases and J by 0 bases, leaving 9 bases between them.

The chain has TRBV27 and TRBJ2-6, with D perhaps TRBD1 (5 bases). CDR1 is MNHEY, CDR2 SMNVEV, per germline (reference sequence). This CDR3 has 15 amino acids. V dropped 5 bases and J dropped 1 base, with 9 bases sitting between them. Here the CDR3 reads CASSIRGSGANVLTF. The CDR3 DNA reads TGTGCCAGCAGTATAAGGGGTTCTGGGGCCAACGTCCTGACTTTC.

V and J are TRBV24-1 and TRBJ2-5; D might be TRBD1 (5 bases). V lost 2 bases, J lost 2 bases, and 11 bases lay in between. Germline V gives CDR1 KGHDR, CDR2 SFDVKD. The CDR3 spans 15 residues. The CDR3 region has the DNA TGTGCCACCAGTGATTCCTCAGGGCCACAAGAGACCCAGTACTTC. It is translated as CATSDSSGPQETQYF.

This chain uses TRBV9 with TRBJ1-2; 10 bases match TRBD1. The V gene end was trimmed by 4 bases and the J gene end by 5 bases; junction bases not matched to a gene: 8. Germline CDR1 and CDR2: SGDLS and YYNGEE. The CDR3 extends over 15 amino acids. CDR3 region: CASSHRDRGSYGYTF. For the CDR3, the DNA is TGTGCCAGCAGCCACCGGGACAGGGGTTCTTATGGCTACACCTTC. The full variable domain, its missing parts supplied by reference TRBV9 and TRBJ1-2, is DSGVTQTPKHLITATGQRVTLRCSPRSGDLSVYWYQQSLDQGLQFLIQYYNGEERAKGNILERFSAQQFPDLHSELNLSSLELGDSALYFCASSHRDRGSYGYTFGSGTRLTVV.

The rearrangement links TRBV3-1 (or the pseudogene TRBV3-2) to TRBJ2-7; D not certain. V was cut by 0 bases and J by 7 bases, with 16 bases left in between. CDR1 and CDR2 (germline): LGHDT, YNNKEL (reference sequence). This CDR3 has 15 residues. The CDR3 sequence is CASSQDRQARMEQYF. CDR3 nucleotide sequence: TGTGCCAGCAGCCAAGATCGGCAGGCACGGATGGAGCAGTACTTC.

The chain couples TRBV27 to TRBJ2-4, with D maybe TRBD2 (6 bases). This CDR3 is 14 amino acids long. Trimming shortened V by 4 bases and J by 0 bases, and 7 bases separated the two germline ends. Per germline, CDR1 MNHEY and CDR2 SMNVEV (reference sequence). For the CDR3, the DNA is TGTGCCAGCAGTTCCGGGGGAGCCAAAAACATTCAGTACTTC. It codes for CASSSGGAKNIQYF.

This clone has a handful of counts. The chain recombines TRBV11-3 with TRBJ2-2, with D possibly TRBD1 on 6 matching bases. Between the trimmed V and J ends, which lost 5 bases and 5 bases, there was a span of 12 bases. This CDR3 has 14 amino acids. Germline loops: CDR1 SGHNT, CDR2 YENEEA. DNA of the CDR3: TGTGCCAGCAGCGGGCAGGGGATGACCGGGGAGCTGTTTTTT. This translates into CASSGQGMTGELFF. Supplemented by reference TRBV11-3 and TRBJ2-2, the full variable domain reads EAGVVQSPRYKIIEKKQPVAFWCNPISGHNTLYWYLQNLGQGPELLIRYENEEAVDDSQLPKDRFSAERLKGVDSTLKIQPAELGDSAVYLCASSGQGMTGELFFGEGSRLTVL.

This chain links TRBV28 with TRBJ1-1; D possibly corresponds to TRBD1 (6 bases). In germline, CDR1 is MDHEN, CDR2 SYDVKM. The V and J ends lost 2 bases and 6 bases respectively, with 19 bases between them. CDR3 length: 16 residues. The CDR3 nucleotides read TGTGCCAGCAGTTTAACCGGACAGTTCGGTCCGCCTGAAGCTTTCTTT. It is translated as CASSLTGQFGPPEAFF.

This sequence joins TRBV9 and TRBJ1-3; D might be TRBD1 (6 bases). Germline V lookup: CDR1 SGDLS, CDR2 YYNGEE. Deletions cut 0 bases from V and 2 bases from J, with 15 bases between. The CDR3 totals 17 residues. The CDR3 bases are TGTGCCAGCAGCGTAGAGAGCTCCTCAGGGGCTGGAAACACCATATATTTT. Translating gives CASSVESSSGAGNTIYF.

This clone came up once. The chain recombines TRBV5-1 with TRBJ2-5; 8 nucleotides agree with TRBD1. The CDR3 loop spans 14 amino acids. Germline V lookup: CDR1 SGHRS, CDR2 YFSETQ. Unmatched junction bases numbered 3, after V lost 5 bases and J lost 0 bases. The DNA for the CDR3 is TGCGCCAGCAGGGCGGACAGGGACCAAGAGACCCAGTACTTC. Translation gives CASRADRDQETQYF.

The CDR3 nucleotides are TGTGCCACCAGTGATCCGGGGACAGTTCGGGATGGCTACACCTTC. Translation: CATSDPGTVRDGYTF. This rearrangement joins TRBV24-1 to TRBJ1-2; 7 bases align to TRBD1. The CDR3 spans 15 residues. Germline V gives CDR1 KGHDR, CDR2 SFDVKD. Trimming removed 3 bases from V and 6 bases from J; junction bases left unmatched: 9.

This clone was recorded once. This chain connects TRBV18 to TRBJ1-3; D ambiguous. Germline assignment: CDR1 KGHSH and CDR2 LQKENI. Trimming took off 1 base at V and 0 bases at J, with 7 bases between the two ends. CDR3 length: 15 amino acids. This CDR3 reads CASSPRAVSGNTIYF. DNA for the CDR3: TGTGCCAGCTCACCACGGGCAGTCTCTGGAAACACCATATATTTT.

The V call is TRBV5-1, the J call TRBJ1-1; no reliable D call. The CDR3 runs to 14 residues. V lost 7 bases and J lost 1, with 14 bases in between. CDR1 SGHRS and CDR2 YFSETQ come from the germline V gene. In DNA, the CDR3 is TGCGCCAGCCAAGCTTTGCCTCCGAACACTGAAGCTTTCTTT. It translates to CASQALPPNTEAFF.

The chain has TRBV2 and TRBJ1-1; D is uncertain. Trimming shortened V by 4 bases and J by 2 bases, and 8 bases separated the two germline ends. This CDR3 contains 13 residues. Germline V lookup: CDR1 SNHLY, CDR2 FYNNEI. The chain's CDR3 is CASSADTNTEAFF. DNA of the CDR3: TGTGCCAGCAGTGCCGACACCAACACTGAAGCTTTCTTT.

This chain uses TRBV5-1 with TRBJ1-2, with TRBD1 matching over 8 bases. V lost 4 bases to trimming and J lost 8 bases; unmatched junction nucleotides: 10. The CDR3 consists of 14 residues. Germline loops: CDR1 SGHRS, CDR2 YFSETQ. The CDR3 bases are TGCGCCAGCAGCCCAGGACAGGGCGCGGAGGGCTACACCTTC. Encoded protein: CASSPGQGAEGYTF.

This rearrangement joins TRBV2 to TRBJ2-2, with no clear D. CDR1 and CDR2 from the germline V gene are SNHLY and FYNNEI. Trimming removed 1 base from V and 4 bases from J, with 10 bases in between. The CDR3 contains 15 residues. CDR3 in amino acids: CASSEVQRGTGELFF. The CDR3 DNA follows: TGTGCCAGCAGTGAAGTCCAACGCGGCACCGGGGAGCTGTTTTTT.